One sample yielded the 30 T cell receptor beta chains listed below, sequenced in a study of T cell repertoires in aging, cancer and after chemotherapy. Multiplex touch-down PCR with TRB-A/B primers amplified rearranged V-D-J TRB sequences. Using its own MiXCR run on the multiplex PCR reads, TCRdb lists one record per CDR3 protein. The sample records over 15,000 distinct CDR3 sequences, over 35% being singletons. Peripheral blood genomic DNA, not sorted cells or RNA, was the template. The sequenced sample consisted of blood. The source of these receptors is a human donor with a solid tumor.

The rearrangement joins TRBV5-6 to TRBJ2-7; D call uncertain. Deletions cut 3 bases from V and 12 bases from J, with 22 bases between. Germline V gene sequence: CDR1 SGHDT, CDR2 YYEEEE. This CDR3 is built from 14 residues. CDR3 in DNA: TGTGCCAGCAGCTCTGCATCCGGCCAAACTCGAACGTACTTC. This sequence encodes CASSSASGQTRTYF.

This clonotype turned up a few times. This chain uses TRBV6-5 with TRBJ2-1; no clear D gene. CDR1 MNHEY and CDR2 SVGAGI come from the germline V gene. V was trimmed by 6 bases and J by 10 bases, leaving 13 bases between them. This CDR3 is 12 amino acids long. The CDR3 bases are TGTGCCAGCAGGCCCCTAAGAGGAGAGCAGTTCTTC. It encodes CASRPLRGEQFF.

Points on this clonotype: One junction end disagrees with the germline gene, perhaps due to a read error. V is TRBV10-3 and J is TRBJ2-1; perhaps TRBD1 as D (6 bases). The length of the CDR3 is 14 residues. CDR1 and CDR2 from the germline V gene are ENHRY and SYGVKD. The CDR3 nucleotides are TGTGCCAGCAGTTCGGTGACAGGAAGGCTTGAGCAGTTCTTC. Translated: CASSSVTGRLEQFF.

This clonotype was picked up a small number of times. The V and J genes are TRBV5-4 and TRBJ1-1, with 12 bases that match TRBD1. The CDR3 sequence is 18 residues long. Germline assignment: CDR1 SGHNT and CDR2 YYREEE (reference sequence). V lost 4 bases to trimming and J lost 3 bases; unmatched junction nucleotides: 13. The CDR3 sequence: CASSPVLRDRGRDTEAFF. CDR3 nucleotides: TGTGCCAGCAGCCCGGTTCTTCGGGACAGGGGGCGCGACACTGAAGCTTTCTTT.

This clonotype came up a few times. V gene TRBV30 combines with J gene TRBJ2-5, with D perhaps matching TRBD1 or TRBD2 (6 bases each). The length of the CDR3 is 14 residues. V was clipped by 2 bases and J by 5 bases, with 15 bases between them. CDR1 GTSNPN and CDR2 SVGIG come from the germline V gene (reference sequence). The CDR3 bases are TGTGCCTGGAGTCCCGGAGGGGGAGCGGAGACCCAGTACTTC. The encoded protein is CAWSPGGGAETQYF. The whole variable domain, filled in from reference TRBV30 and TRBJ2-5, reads SQTIHQWPATLVQPVGSPLSLECTVEGTSNPNLYWYRQAAGRGLQLLFYSVGIGQISSEVPQNLSASRPQDRQFILSSKKLLLSDSGFYLCAWSPGGGAETQYFGPGTRLLVL.

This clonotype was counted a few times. The CDR3 is CASSYTRQGRKNEQFF. For the CDR3, the DNA is TGTGCCAGCAGTTACACGCGACAGGGAAGGAAAAACGAGCAGTTCTTC. The V call is TRBV6-2 or TRBV6-3, the J call TRBJ2-1; 7 nucleotides line up with TRBD1. V was clipped by 2 bases and J by 10 bases; unmatched bases: 14. Germline V gives CDR1 MNHEY, CDR2 SVGEGT. The CDR3 length is 16 residues.

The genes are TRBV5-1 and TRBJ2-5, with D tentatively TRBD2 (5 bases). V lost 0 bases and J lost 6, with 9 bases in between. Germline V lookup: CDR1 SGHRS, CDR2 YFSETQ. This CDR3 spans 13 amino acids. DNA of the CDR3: TGCGCCAGCAGCTTGGGTAGCGTAAAGACCCAGTACTTC. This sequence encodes CASSLGSVKTQYF.

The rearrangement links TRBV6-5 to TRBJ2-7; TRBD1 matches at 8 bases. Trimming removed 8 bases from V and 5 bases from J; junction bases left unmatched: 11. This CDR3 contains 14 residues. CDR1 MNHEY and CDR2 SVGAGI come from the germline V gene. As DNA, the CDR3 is TGTGCCAGCGGTTGGACAGGGAGGCAGGACGAGCAGTACTTC. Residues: CASGWTGRQDEQYF.

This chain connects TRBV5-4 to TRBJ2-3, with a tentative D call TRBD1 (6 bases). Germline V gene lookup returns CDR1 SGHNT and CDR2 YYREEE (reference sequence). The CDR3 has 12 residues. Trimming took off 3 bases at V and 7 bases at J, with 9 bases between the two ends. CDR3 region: CASSSGHNTQYF. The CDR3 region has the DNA TGTGCCAGCAGCTCGGGACATAATACGCAGTATTTT.

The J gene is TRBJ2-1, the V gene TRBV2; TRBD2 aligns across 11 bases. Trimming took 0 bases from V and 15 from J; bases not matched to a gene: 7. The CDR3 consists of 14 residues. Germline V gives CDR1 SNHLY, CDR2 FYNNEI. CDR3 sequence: CASSEARGTSGGFF. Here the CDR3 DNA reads TGTGCCAGCAGTGAAGCGCGGGGAACTAGCGGGGGGTTCTTC.

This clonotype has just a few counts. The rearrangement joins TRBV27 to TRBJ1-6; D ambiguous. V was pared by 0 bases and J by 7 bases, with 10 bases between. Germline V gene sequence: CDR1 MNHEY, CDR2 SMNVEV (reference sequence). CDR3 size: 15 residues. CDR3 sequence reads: CASSLSVGSNSPLHF. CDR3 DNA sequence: TGTGCCAGCAGTTTATCGGTAGGGTCAAATTCACCCCTCCACTTT.

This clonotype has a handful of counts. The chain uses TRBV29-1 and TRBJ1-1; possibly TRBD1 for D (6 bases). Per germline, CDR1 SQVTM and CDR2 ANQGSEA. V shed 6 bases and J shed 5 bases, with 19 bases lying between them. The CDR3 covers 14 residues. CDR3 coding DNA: TGCAGCGTGATCGAACAGGGAGGAGTTACTGAAGCTTTCTTT. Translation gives CSVIEQGGVTEAFF.

DNA for the CDR3: TGTGCCTGGAGAGACAGGGGGCTAAATGAAAAACTGTTTTTT. This codes for CAWRDRGLNEKLFF. The rearrangement links TRBV30 to TRBJ1-4, with TRBD1 matching over 10 bases. The germline gives CDR1 GTSNPN, CDR2 SVGIG (reference sequence). There are 14 residues in the CDR3. With V trimmed by 3 bases and J by 5 bases, 3 bases remained unmatched. The entire variable domain, with the rest obtained from reference TRBV30 and TRBJ1-4, is as follows: SQTIHQWPATLVQPVGSPLSLECTVEGTSNPNLYWYRQAAGRGLQLLFYSVGIGQISSEVPQNLSASRPQDRQFILSSKKLLLSDSGFYLCAWRDRGLNEKLFFGSGTQLSVL.

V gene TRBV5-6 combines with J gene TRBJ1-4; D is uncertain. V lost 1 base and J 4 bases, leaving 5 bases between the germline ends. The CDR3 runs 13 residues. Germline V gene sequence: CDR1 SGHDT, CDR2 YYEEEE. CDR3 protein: CASSLTINEKLFF. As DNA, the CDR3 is TGTGCCAGCAGCTTGACAATTAATGAAAAACTGTTTTTT.

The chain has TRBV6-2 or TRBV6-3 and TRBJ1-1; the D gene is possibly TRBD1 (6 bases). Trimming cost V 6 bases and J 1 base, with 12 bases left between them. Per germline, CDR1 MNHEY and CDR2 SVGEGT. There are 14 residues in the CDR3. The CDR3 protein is CASRMGHPNTEAFF. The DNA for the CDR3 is TGTGCCAGCAGGATGGGACATCCGAACACTGAAGCTTTCTTT.

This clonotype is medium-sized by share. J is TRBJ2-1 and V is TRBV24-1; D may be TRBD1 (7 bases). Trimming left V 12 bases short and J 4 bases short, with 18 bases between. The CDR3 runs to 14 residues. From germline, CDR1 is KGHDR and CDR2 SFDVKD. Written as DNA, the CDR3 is TGTGCCGCCCCCTGGCCAGGGGGGTACAATGAGCAGTTCTTC. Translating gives CAAPWPGGYNEQFF.

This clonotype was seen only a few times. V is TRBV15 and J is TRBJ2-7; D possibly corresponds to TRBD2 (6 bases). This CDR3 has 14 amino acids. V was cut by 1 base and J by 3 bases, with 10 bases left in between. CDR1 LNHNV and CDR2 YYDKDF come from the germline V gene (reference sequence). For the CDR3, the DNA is TGTGCCACCAGCAGAGGTGCGGGAAACTACGAGCAGTACTTC. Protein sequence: CATSRGAGNYEQYF.

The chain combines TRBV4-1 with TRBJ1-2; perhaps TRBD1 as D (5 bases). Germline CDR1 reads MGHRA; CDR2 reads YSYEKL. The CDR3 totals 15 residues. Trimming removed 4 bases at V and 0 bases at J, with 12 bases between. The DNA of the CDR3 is TGCGCCAGCAGCCCTGGACATTCAGCTAACTATGGCTACACCTTC. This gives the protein CASSPGHSANYGYTF.

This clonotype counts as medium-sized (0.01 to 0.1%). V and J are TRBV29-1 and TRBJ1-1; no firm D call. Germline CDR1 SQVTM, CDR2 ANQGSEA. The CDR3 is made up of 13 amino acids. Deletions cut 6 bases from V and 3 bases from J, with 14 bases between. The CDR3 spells CSVSVRVDTEAFF. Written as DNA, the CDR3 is TGCAGCGTCAGTGTACGGGTAGACACTGAAGCTTTCTTT.

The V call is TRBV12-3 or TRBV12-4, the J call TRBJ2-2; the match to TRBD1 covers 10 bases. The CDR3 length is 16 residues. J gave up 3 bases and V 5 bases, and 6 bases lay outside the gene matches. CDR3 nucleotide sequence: TGTGCCAGCAGTCCAGGGGGACAGGGGTACACCGGGGAGCTGTTTTTT. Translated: CASSPGGQGYTGELFF.

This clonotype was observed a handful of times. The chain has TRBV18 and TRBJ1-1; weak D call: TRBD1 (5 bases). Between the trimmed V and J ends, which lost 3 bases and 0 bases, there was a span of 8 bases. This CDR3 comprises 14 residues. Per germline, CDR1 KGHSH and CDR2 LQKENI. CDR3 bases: TGTGCCAGCTCACCGACAGCTTTGAACACTGAAGCTTTCTTT. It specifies CASSPTALNTEAFF. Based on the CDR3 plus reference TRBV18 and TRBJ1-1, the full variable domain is NAGVMQNPRHLVRRRGQEARLRCSPMKGHSHVYWYRQLPEEGLKFMVYLQKENIIDESGMPKERFSAEFPKEGPSILRIQQVVRGDSAAYFCASSPTALNTEAFFGQGTRLTVV.

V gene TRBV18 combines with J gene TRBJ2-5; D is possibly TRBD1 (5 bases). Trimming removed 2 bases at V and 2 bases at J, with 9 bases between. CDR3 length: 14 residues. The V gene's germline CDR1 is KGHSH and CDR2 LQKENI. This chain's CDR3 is CASSPWAGQETQYF. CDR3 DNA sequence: TGTGCCAGCTCACCATGGGCAGGGCAAGAGACCCAGTACTTC.

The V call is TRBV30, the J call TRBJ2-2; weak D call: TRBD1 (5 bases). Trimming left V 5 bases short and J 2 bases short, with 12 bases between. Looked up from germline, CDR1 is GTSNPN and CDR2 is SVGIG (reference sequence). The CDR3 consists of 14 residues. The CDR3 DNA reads TGTGCCTGGGTTAGACAGACAAACACCGGGGAGCTGTTTTTT. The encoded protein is CAWVRQTNTGELFF.

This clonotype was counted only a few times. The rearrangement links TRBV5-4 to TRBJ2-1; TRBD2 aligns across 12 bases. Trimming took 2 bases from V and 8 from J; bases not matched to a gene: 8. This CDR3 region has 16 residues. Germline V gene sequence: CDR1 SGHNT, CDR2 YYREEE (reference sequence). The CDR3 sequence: CASSFLLAGGPHEQFF. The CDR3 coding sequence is TGTGCCAGCAGCTTCTTGCTAGCGGGAGGGCCTCATGAGCAGTTCTTC. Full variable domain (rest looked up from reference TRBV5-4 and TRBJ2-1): ETGVTQSPTHLIKTRGQQVTLRCSSQSGHNTVSWYQQALGQGPQFIFQYYREEENGRGNFPPRFSGLQFPNYSSELNVNALELDDSALYLCASSFLLAGGPHEQFFGPGTRLTVL.

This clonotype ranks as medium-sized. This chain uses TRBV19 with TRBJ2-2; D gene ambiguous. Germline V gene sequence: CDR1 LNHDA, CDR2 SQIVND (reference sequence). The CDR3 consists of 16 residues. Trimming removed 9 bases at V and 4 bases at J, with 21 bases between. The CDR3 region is CASRTHLTVLTGELFF. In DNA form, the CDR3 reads TGTGCCAGCCGGACGCATTTGACTGTGCTCACCGGGGAGCTGTTTTTT. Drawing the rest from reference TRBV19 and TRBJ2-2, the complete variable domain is DGGITQSPKYLFRKEGQNVTLSCEQNLNHDAMYWYRQDPGQGLRLIYYSQIVNDFQKGDIAEGYSVSREKKESFPLTVTSAQKNPTAFYLCASRTHLTVLTGELFFGEGSRLTVL.

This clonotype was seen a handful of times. CDR3 loop: CASSQDQGDRAGTEAFF. CDR3 sequence (DNA): TGTGCCAGCAGCCAAGATCAGGGCGACAGGGCGGGCACTGAAGCTTTCTTT. The chain recombines TRBV4-2 with TRBJ1-1, with 7 positions matching TRBD1. V dropped 0 bases and J dropped 4; count of bases not matched to a gene: 11. CDR3 length equals 17 residues. Germline-derived CDR1 and CDR2 are LGHNA and YNFKEQ.

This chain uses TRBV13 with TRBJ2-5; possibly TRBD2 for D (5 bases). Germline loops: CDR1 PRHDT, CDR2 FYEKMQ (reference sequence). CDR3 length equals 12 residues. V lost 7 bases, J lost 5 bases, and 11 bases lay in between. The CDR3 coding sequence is TGTGCCAGCACCGGGGTCGGGGAGACCCAGTACTTC. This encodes CASTGVGETQYF.

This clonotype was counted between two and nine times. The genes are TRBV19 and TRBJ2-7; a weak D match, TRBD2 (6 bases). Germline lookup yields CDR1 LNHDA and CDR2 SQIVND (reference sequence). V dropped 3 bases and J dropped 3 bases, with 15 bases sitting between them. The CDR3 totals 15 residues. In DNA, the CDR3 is TGTGCCAGTAGTATGGGGGGAGATTATCTCTACGAGCAGTACTTC. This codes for CASSMGGDYLYEQYF.

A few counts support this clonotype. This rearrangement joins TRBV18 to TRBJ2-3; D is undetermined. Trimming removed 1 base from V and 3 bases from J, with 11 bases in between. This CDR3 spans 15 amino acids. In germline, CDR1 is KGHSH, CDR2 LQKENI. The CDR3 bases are TGTGCCAGCTCACCACGAGCCAGCTCTACAGATACGCAGTATTTT. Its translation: CASSPRASSTDTQYF. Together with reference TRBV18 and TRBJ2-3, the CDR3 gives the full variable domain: NAGVMQNPRHLVRRRGQEARLRCSPMKGHSHVYWYRQLPEEGLKFMVYLQKENIIDESGMPKERFSAEFPKEGPSILRIQQVVRGDSAAYFCASSPRASSTDTQYFGPGTRLTVL.

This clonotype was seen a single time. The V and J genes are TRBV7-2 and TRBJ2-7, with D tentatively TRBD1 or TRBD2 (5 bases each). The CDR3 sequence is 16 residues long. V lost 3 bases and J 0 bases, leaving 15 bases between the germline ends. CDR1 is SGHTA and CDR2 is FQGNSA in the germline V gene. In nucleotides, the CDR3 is TGTGCCAGCAGCTTGGGGGAGACAGCCTACTCCTACGAGCAGTACTTC. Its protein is CASSLGETAYSYEQYF.